In terms of frequency, the clone carrying this T cell receptor (beta chain) is medium-sized. Its antigen is still unknown. CSF cells were profiled by 10X single-cell V(D)J and 5' expression. TCRdb re-analyzed the 10x single-cell sequencing reads; it lists each CDR3 protein once, without DNA. The clone table shows roughly 1,200 distinct CDR3 sequences, with the ten largest holding around 8.3%. This CDR3 is built from 15 residues. This entry is derived from a study of CD8 T cells in cerebrospinal fluid in Alzheimer's disease. Study context: Two single-cell methods, plate-based nested PCR and droplet-based sequencing, assessed CSF clonal expansion.

Study results and limitations: EBV-specific TCRs in cerebrospinal fluid reportedly do not establish a causal EBV–Alzheimer's link.

The sequence was collected from a human donor with Alzheimer's disease. Specimen: cerebrospinal fluid. The V gene is TRBV12-3 or TRBV12-4, the J gene TRBJ1-5; TCRdb's D gene call, TRBD1, goes unchecked for lack of DNA. The CDR3 region is CASSLVAGANQPQHF.